This T cell receptor beta chain derives from a study of radiotherapy plus CTLA-4 blockade in lung cancer. Sequencing was performed with immunoSEQ multiplex PCR; in TCRdb, only in-frame clones are kept and a portion is missing. The profile covers some 110,000 clones, with over 65% appearing a single time and 3.3% taken by the ten largest. Trimming stripped 6 bases from V and 7 bases from J, with 16 bases between. Germline CDR1 reads PRHDT; CDR2 reads FYEKMQ (reference sequence). The CDR3 extends over 14 amino acids. Here the sequenced sample was peripheral blood, taken from a patient treated with radiotherapy plus ipilimumab. The chain is built from TRBV13 and TRBJ2-4; unclear D gene. This clonotype was obtained from a human donor with non-small cell lung cancer that progressed on radiotherapy plus ipilimumab. Some clones in this sample may be carry-over from other donors' samples. DNA for the CDR3: TGTGCCAGCAGACCAAGGCTGGGGTGGAACATTCAGTACTTC. This translates into CASRPRLGWNIQYF. The whole variable domain, remainder taken from reference TRBV13 and TRBJ2-4, is AAGVIQSPRHLIKEKRETATLKCYPIPRHDTVYWYQQGPGQDPQFLISFYEKMQSDKGSIPDRFSAQQFSDYHSELNMSSLELGDSALYFCASRPRLGWNIQYFGAGTRLSVL.